Listed below are T cell receptor beta chains from one sample, sequenced in a study of neoadjuvant nivolumab and ipilimumab in lung cancer. Profiled with immunoSEQ multiplex PCR; TCRdb holds only in-frame clones, not every one. The sample carries about 25,000 clones, 82% recorded once. This specimen was tumor tissue, taken after neoadjuvant nivolumab, alone or with ipilimumab, at or shortly before surgery. The receptor source for this set is an adult with non-small cell lung cancer. The CDR3 runs from the conserved cysteine through the conserved F or W. D genes are given only for firm matches. The listing skips clone size in some rows; elsewhere it reads once, few, many or a size class.

v_gene	abundance	d_gene	j_gene	CDR3nt	CDR3aa
TRBV29-1	.	TRBD1	TRBJ2-7	TGCAGCGTTGATTCAACCGGGACAGGGGGCAACGAGCAGTACTTC	CSVDSTGTGGNEQYF
TRBV7-9	.	.	TRBJ1-5	TGTGCCAGCTCCCCAGGAGCGCATCAGCCCCAGCATTTT	CASSPGAHQPQHF
TRBV28	.	.	TRBJ2-2	TGTGCCAGCTCGGATACCGGGAACACCGGGGAGCTGTTTTTT	CASSDTGNTGELFF
TRBV10-3	.	.	TRBJ1-3	TGTGCCATCAGTCCAGGGCAATCTGGAAACACCATATATTTT	CAISPGQSGNTIYF
TRBV18	.	.	TRBJ1-2	TGTGCCAGCTCACCGTCGGTCGACTATGGCTACACCTTC	CASSPSVDYGYTF
TRBV30	.	.	TRBJ1-2	TGTGCCTGGAGCTATGATCTTCAGGGTGCCTATGGCTACACCTTC	CAWSYDLQGAYGYTF
TRBV30	.	.	TRBJ1-2	TGTGCCTGGTCTCGCCTGACTGGGGGCTACACCTTC	CAWSRLTGGYTF
TRBV27	.	TRBD2	TRBJ2-6	TGTGCCAGCAGTCCATTTCGGACTAGCGGGAAGAGTAGTGGGGCCAACGTCCTGACTTTC	CASSPFRTSGKSSGANVLTF
TRBV6-1	once	.	TRBJ1-2	TGTGCCAGCAGCCCCTCGACCTCAGCTAACTATGGCTACACCTTC	CASSPSTSANYGYTF
TRBV6-1	.	.	TRBJ1-5	TGTGCCAGCAGTGACTTCAGGGTACGTCAGCCCCAGCATTTT	CASSDFRVRQPQHF
TRBV14	.	.	TRBJ1-1	TGTGCCAGCAGCCAAGTCCACAGGGTTTTTGTTCGGGGGGTGAACACTGAAGCTTTCTTT	CASSQVHRVFVRGVNTEAFF
TRBV11-3	few	.	TRBJ2-5	TGTGCCAGCAGCTTAGATGACCTCGCCCAGTACTTC	CASSLDDLAQYF
TRBV5-1	.	TRBD2	TRBJ2-1	TGCGCCAGCAGCTTGGCCTCGACTAGCGGGAGCTCCTACAATGAGCAGTTCTTC	CASSLASTSGSSYNEQFF
TRBV11-3	once	TRBD2	TRBJ2-3	TGTGCCAGCAGCCAGGGAGGGCTAGCTGCAGATACGCAGTATTTT	CASSQGGLAADTQYF
TRBV7-9	few	TRBD1	TRBJ2-7	TGTGCCAGCAGCTTATTTAGGGGACAGGGAGTCTACGAGCAGTACTTC	CASSLFRGQGVYEQYF
TRBV18	.	TRBD1	TRBJ1-2	TGTGCCAGCTCACCACCGGACAGGGGGCTGGACTATGGCTACACCTTC	CASSPPDRGLDYGYTF
TRBV7-9	.	TRBD1	TRBJ2-2	TGTGCCAGCAGCATGGGACAGCTGAACACCGGGGAGCTGTTTTTT	CASSMGQLNTGELFF
TRBV18	.	.	TRBJ2-3	TGTGCCAGCTCACCGCCTCGACAGGCTAGCACAGATACGCAGTATTTT	CASSPPRQASTDTQYF
TRBV2	.	TRBD1	TRBJ2-5	TGTGCCAGCAGTGAGACAGGGGCATGGGAGACCCAGTACTTC	CASSETGAWETQYF